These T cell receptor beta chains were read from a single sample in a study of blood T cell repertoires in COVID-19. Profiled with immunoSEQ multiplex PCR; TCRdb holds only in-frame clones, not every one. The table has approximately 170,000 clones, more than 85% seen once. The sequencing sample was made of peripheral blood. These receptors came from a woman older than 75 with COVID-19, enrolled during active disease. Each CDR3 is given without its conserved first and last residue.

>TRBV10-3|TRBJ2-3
AISPGLRTDTQY
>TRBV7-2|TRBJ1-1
ASNPSGRDTEAF
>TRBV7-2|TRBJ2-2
ASSFDSVASETGELF
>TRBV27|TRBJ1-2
ASSLVGGDGYT
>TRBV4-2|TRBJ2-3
ASSQATTSGSSDTQY
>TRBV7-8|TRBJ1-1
ASSPSQGMNTEAF
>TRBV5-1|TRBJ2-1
ASSLGLAGYNEQF
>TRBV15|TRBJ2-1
ATSDADRVSNEQF
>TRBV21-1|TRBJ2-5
ASTSRGETQY
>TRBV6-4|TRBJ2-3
ASSDFSGGGADTQY
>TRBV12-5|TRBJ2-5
ASGPRLQETQY
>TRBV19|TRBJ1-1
ASRTGTKVTEAF
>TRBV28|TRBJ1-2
ASIDGNYGYT
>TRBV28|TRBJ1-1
ASSFAGAEAF
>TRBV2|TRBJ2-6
ASSEAQNSGANVLT
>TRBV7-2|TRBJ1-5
ASSSGQGNQPQH
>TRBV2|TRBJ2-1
ASSETLIGEQF
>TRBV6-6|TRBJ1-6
ASTTGGNNSPLH
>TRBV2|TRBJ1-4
ASSVGGQQNEKLF
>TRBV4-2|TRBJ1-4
ASSQDPGGGRNEKLF
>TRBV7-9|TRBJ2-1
ASSLDGGQGRYNEQF
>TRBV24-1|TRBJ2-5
ATSDPAGGTQY
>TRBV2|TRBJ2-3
ASSLSGISTDTQY